This TCR beta chain comes out of a study of T-cell memory formation after mild COVID-19. Study results and limitations: Contracting clones from day 15 to 85 showed balanced CD4/CD8; later expanders favored CD4+.

This CDR3 spans 14 amino acids. V was clipped by 6 bases and J by 0 bases, with 11 bases between them. Germline V CDR1 and CDR2: SGHRS, YFSETQ. After 5'RACE with constant-segment primers, TCR alpha and TCR beta cDNA libraries carrying sample barcodes and UMIs were obtained. TCRdb ran MiXCR on the 5' RACE reads and lists one entry per CDR3 protein. This sample has 300,000 to 350,000 distinct CDR3 sequences, with roughly an eighth found just once. This clonotype was seen ten or more times. What it recognizes is unknown. The gene calls are TRBV5-1 and TRBJ2-3; D is unclear. Sequencing was done on a sample of PBMCs or a T cell subset sorted from them (not recorded which). The receptor was derived from a man between 18 and 29 years old who had mild COVID-19 (a few samples of this study predate the infection). Cell type and time point are not known. In DNA form, the CDR3 reads TGCGCCAGCAATCGGATGGGCAGCACAGATACGCAGTATTTT. Amino acids: CASNRMGSTDTQYF.